These 30 T cell receptor beta chains were all obtained from the same sample, sequenced in a study of OX40 agonist ivuxolimab in advanced cancers. Clones were sequenced by immunoSEQ multiplex PCR, and TCRdb holds only the in-frame ones, with some missing. This table has more than 45,000 clones, roughly 82% appearing once. The material sequenced was CD4+ or CD8+ T cells sorted from blood, taken in a trial of the OX40 agonist ivuxolimab. These receptors were collected from an adult with an advanced solid tumor such as melanoma, head and neck, liver or kidney cancer.

The rearrangement uses TRBV7-2 and TRBJ2-3; 11 bases are a match to TRBD2. Germline CDR1 SGHTA, CDR2 FQGNSA. The V and J ends lost 2 bases and 1 base, in that order; junction bases with no gene match: 8. This CDR3 has 18 amino acids. The CDR3 region is CASSLWVTSGVGTDTQYF. CDR3 sequence (DNA): TGTGCCAGCAGCTTATGGGTGACTAGCGGGGTCGGCACAGATACGCAGTATTTT. The variable domain in full, completed from reference TRBV7-2 and TRBJ2-3, reads GAGVSQSPSNKVTEKGKDVELRCDPISGHTALYWYRQSLGQGLEFLIYFQGNSAPDKSGLPSDRFSAERTGGSVSTLTIQRTQQEDSAVYLCASSLWVTSGVGTDTQYFGPGTRLTVL.

This clone was picked up one time. V usage is TRBV7-2 and J usage is TRBJ2-7; TRBD1 aligns across 9 bases. Germline trimming cut 2 bases from V and 3 bases from J; bases unmatched to any gene: 5. The CDR3 is 15 amino acids. Germline CDR1 and CDR2: SGHTA and FQGNSA. DNA for the CDR3: TGTGCCAGCAGCTTATCCGGGACAGGGATCTACGAGCAGTACTTC. Protein: CASSLSGTGIYEQYF.

V is TRBV25-1 and J is TRBJ2-2, with a weak D call TRBD2 (7 bases). Per the germline V gene, CDR1 is MGHDK and CDR2 is SYGVNS. V shed 1 base and J shed 7 bases, with 16 bases lying between them. This CDR3 has 16 amino acids. The CDR3 loop is CASSEWGGAPGGELFF. DNA of the CDR3: TGTGCCAGCAGTGAATGGGGGGGGGCCCCCGGCGGGGAGCTGTTTTTT.

V and J are TRBV9 and TRBJ2-1; D is tentatively TRBD1 or TRBD2 (6 bases each). CDR1 and CDR2 (germline): SGDLS, YYNGEE. V lost 2 bases to trimming and J lost 7 bases, with 13 bases between them. The CDR3 runs 14 residues. This CDR3 reads CASSVLGGPNEQFF. The CDR3 coding sequence is TGTGCCAGCAGCGTCCTAGGGGGGCCGAATGAGCAGTTCTTC.

Only a few counts were recorded for this clone. The chain combines TRBV7-9 with TRBJ1-3, with 8 bases aligning to TRBD1. The CDR3 covers 15 residues. V dropped 5 bases and J dropped 4; count of bases not matched to a gene: 7. Germline lookup yields CDR1 SEHNR and CDR2 FQNEAQ (reference sequence). The CDR3 region is CASSPPRDRGNTIYF. The CDR3 region has the DNA TGTGCCAGCAGCCCCCCCAGGGACAGGGGAAACACCATATATTTT.

J is TRBJ1-4 and V is TRBV19; no clear D gene. Per the germline V gene, CDR1 is LNHDA and CDR2 is SQIVND (reference sequence). CDR3 length: 15 amino acids. V was shortened by 5 bases and J by 0 bases, with 10 bases between the two germline ends. CDR3 sequence (DNA): TGTGCCAGTAGTTCAGACCTGTCAACTAATGAAAAACTGTTTTTT. Translating it yields CASSSDLSTNEKLFF.

Concerning this clone: Relative to the germline gene, one junction end is altered; a read error may explain this. The chain couples TRBV7-7 to TRBJ2-5; TRBD1 matches at 7 bases. The CDR3 consists of 16 residues. Looked up from germline, CDR1 is SSHAT and CDR2 is FNYEAQ (reference sequence). The CDR3 region is CASSPGTASLQETQYF. The CDR3 region has the DNA TGTGCTAGCAGCCCGGGGACAGCTTCCCTCCAAGAGACCCAGTACTTC.

V is TRBV28 and J is TRBJ1-2; D uncertain. V lost 3 bases and J lost 5, with 7 bases in between. Germline assignment: CDR1 MDHEN and CDR2 SYDVKM. The CDR3 runs to 12 residues. As DNA, the CDR3 is TGTGCCAGCAGTTTCCACGGATATGGCTACACCTTC. It is translated as CASSFHGYGYTF.

This chain joins TRBV7-3 and TRBJ2-1, with D unresolved. The V gene lost 1 base and the J gene lost 7 bases, with 17 bases spanning the gap. Germline loops: CDR1 SGHTA, CDR2 FQGTGA. This CDR3 comprises 16 residues. The CDR3 sequence is CASSLSNDAIGNEQFF. CDR3 coding DNA: TGTGCCAGCAGCTTAAGTAACGACGCGATCGGGAATGAGCAGTTCTTC.

This chain uses TRBV4-1 with TRBJ2-7, with D maybe TRBD1 (6 bases). This CDR3 comprises 14 residues. Germline CDR1 reads MGHRA; CDR2 reads YSYEKL. V lost 3 bases and J lost 9, with 18 bases in between. The CDR3 DNA reads TGCGCCAGCAGCCATGGACGCCACGTAGGGGGGCAGTACTTC. This translates into CASSHGRHVGGQYF.

CDR3 DNA: TGTGCCAGCTCACCTTCGGAGGGGACTGAAGCTTTCTTT. Its protein product is CASSPSEGTEAFF. V is TRBV18 and J is TRBJ1-1; D perhaps matches TRBD1 (5 bases). V shed 3 bases and J shed 5 bases, with 10 bases lying between them. The germline CDR1 and CDR2 sequences are KGHSH and LQKENI. The CDR3 sequence is 13 residues long.

The CDR3 DNA sequence: TGTGCCAGCACCCCAGGGACAGGCGGGTCCTACGAGCAGTACTTC. Residues: CASTPGTGGSYEQYF. The chain links TRBV7-2 to TRBJ2-7, with 8 nucleotides matching TRBD1. CDR1 is SGHTA, CDR2 FQGNSA, per germline. CDR3 length equals 15 residues. J gave up 1 base and V 7 bases, and 9 bases lay outside the gene matches.

As to this clone: Other nucleotide sequences in the sample specify the same CDR3. This sequence joins TRBV6-5 and TRBJ2-3, with a tentative D call TRBD1 (6 bases). The CDR3 loop spans 15 amino acids. V was pared by 10 bases and J by 0 bases, with 17 bases between. From germline, CDR1 is MNHEY and CDR2 SVGAGI. Here the CDR3 DNA reads TGTGCCACCTCTGTCCAGGGACAAAGCACAGATACGCAGTATTTT. It codes for CATSVQGQSTDTQYF.

This clone was seen a handful of times. The V gene is TRBV7-2, the J gene TRBJ2-5; no clear D. This CDR3 has 15 amino acids. The germline V gene has CDR1 SGHTA and CDR2 FQGNSA. The V end was cut by 2 bases, the J end by 1 base, with 11 bases between. The CDR3 DNA reads TGTGCCAGCAGCTTAATGGGCGGCGGCCAAGAGACCCAGTACTTC. Protein product: CASSLMGGGQETQYF.

V gene TRBV4-1 combines with J gene TRBJ2-5, with D tentatively TRBD1 (5 bases). CDR3 length: 16 residues. Per the germline V gene, CDR1 is MGHRA and CDR2 is YSYEKL. The V gene lost 0 bases and the J gene lost 5 bases, with 16 bases spanning the gap. The CDR3 nucleotides are TGCGCCAGCAGCCAAGAAGTTGCAGGGTCGAGGGAGACCCAGTACTTC. This encodes CASSQEVAGSRETQYF.

This rearrangement joins TRBV5-4 to TRBJ2-3; 9 nucleotides agree with TRBD2. Losses at the gene ends were 5 bases for V and 3 bases for J; bases not matched to a gene: 4. CDR3 length equals 14 residues. In germline, CDR1 is SGHNT, CDR2 YYREEE (reference sequence). This CDR3 is CASRSSGATDTQYF. In DNA form, the CDR3 reads TGTGCCAGCAGGTCTAGCGGGGCTACAGATACGCAGTATTTT.

The chain combines TRBV13 with TRBJ2-5; 10 nucleotides align to TRBD2. This CDR3 contains 17 residues. Germline loops: CDR1 PRHDT, CDR2 FYEKMQ (reference sequence). The J segment lost 4 bases and the V segment lost 5 bases, leaving 13 bases of the junction unmatched. The CDR3 DNA reads as TGTGCCAGCAGCCCGAAGGCGGGACTAGCGTTTCGAGAGACCCAGTACTTC. Its protein product is CASSPKAGLAFRETQYF.

This clone has just one count. The chain couples TRBV4-3 to TRBJ1-4; D not certain. Per the germline V gene, CDR1 is LGHNA and CDR2 is YSLEER. Trimming left V 1 base short and J 11 bases short, with 11 bases between. There are 13 residues in the CDR3. CDR3 residues: CASSQVPRRKLFF. CDR3 DNA sequence: TGCGCCAGCAGCCAAGTCCCCCGAAGGAAACTGTTTTTT.

This sequence joins TRBV5-1 and TRBJ1-2, with D possibly TRBD1 on 5 matching bases. V gave up 1 base and J gave up 4 bases, with 14 bases separating them. The germline CDR1 and CDR2 sequences are SGHRS and YFSETQ. CDR3 length equals 15 residues. The CDR3 is CASSLRPDTIYGYTF. CDR3 DNA sequence: TGCGCCAGCAGCTTGAGGCCGGACACGATCTATGGCTACACCTTC.

The gene calls are TRBV28 and TRBJ1-1; 8 bases align to TRBD1. This CDR3 is 15 amino acids long. The V and J ends lost 10 bases and 4 bases, in that order; junction bases with no gene match: 14. From germline, CDR1 is MDHEN and CDR2 SYDVKM. CDR3 sequence reads: CAIQGAGGGGTEAFF. CDR3 DNA: TGTGCCATCCAGGGGGCCGGGGGCGGTGGCACTGAAGCTTTCTTT.

CDR3 sequence (DNA): TGTGCCAGCAGCCGTGGACAGGGCGGGCACTACGAGCAGTACTTC. Protein sequence: CASSRGQGGHYEQYF. The gene calls are TRBV11-2 and TRBJ2-7, with 8 positions matching TRBD1. The CDR3 is 15 residues long. Losses at the gene ends were 5 bases for V and 3 bases for J; bases not matched to a gene: 9. CDR1 is SGHAT, CDR2 FQNNGV, per germline.

This chain links TRBV28 with TRBJ1-2; perhaps TRBD1 as D (6 bases). CDR1 is MDHEN and CDR2 is SYDVKM in the germline V gene. The length of the CDR3 is 14 residues. Trimming pared 8 bases from V and 7 bases from J, leaving 20 bases between. DNA of the CDR3: TGTGCCAGCGGGGGCCCCTCGTTGGGGGGTGGCTACACCTTC. Translating it yields CASGGPSLGGGYTF.

CDR3 DNA sequence: TGTGCCAGCAGCTCCCCGGGACAGGGAATGGGCTACACCTTC. Protein: CASSSPGQGMGYTF. The chain has TRBV7-3 and TRBJ1-2, with TRBD1 matching over 9 bases. Per germline, CDR1 SGHTA and CDR2 FQGTGA. V dropped 4 bases and J dropped 8; count of bases not matched to a gene: 8. The CDR3 spans 14 residues.

The V gene is TRBV5-1, the J gene TRBJ2-3; 9 positions match TRBD2. After removal of 0 bases from V and 1 base from J, the junction contained 6 bases not matched to a gene. Germline CDR1 is SGHRS and CDR2 is YFSETQ. The CDR3 has 17 residues. CDR3 residues: CASSLGSGGSGTDTQYF. In nucleotides, the CDR3 is TGCGCCAGCAGCTTGGGTAGCGGGGGATCTGGCACAGATACGCAGTATTTT.

This chain uses TRBV30 with TRBJ1-5; D call uncertain. Per the germline V gene, CDR1 is GTSNPN and CDR2 is SVGIG (reference sequence). The length of the CDR3 is 14 residues. Trimming took 1 base from V and 6 from J, leaving 13 bases between them. The CDR3 nucleotides read TGTGCCTGGAGTGATAAGGGTTTTAGTCAGCCCCAGCATTTT. This translates into CAWSDKGFSQPQHF.

In this sample, this clone turned up a few times. CDR3 DNA: TGTGCCAGCAGCTTACCTTACACTGAAGCTTTCTTT. Translating gives CASSLPYTEAFF. The genes are TRBV13 and TRBJ1-1; unclear D gene. V shed 2 bases and J shed 3 bases, with 4 bases lying between them. Germline V CDR1 and CDR2: PRHDT, FYEKMQ (reference sequence). The CDR3 spans 12 residues.

The CDR3 region has the DNA TGTGCCAGCAGTCAGGGGGTGGGGGAAAAACTGTTTTTT. This codes for CASSQGVGEKLFF. The chain uses TRBV6-1 and TRBJ1-4; TRBD1 aligns across 7 bases. Trimming cost V 5 bases and J 8 bases; bases outside gene matches: 5. Per germline, CDR1 MNHNS and CDR2 SASEGT. The CDR3 spans 13 residues.

The genes are TRBV7-8 and TRBJ2-2; D uncertain. The CDR3 covers 15 residues. The V end lost 0 bases, the J end lost 2 bases, and 7 bases lay between the germline ends. Germline CDR1 SGHVS, CDR2 FQNEAQ. CDR3 loop: CASSLARLNTGELFF. The CDR3 region has the DNA TGTGCCAGCAGCTTAGCGCGACTTAACACCGGGGAGCTGTTTTTT.

This clone was observed once. The rearrangement joins TRBV7-2 to TRBJ2-1, with 7 bases lining up with TRBD2. The CDR3 extends over 16 amino acids. Unmatched junction bases numbered 6, after V lost 3 bases and J lost 1 base. Germline CDR1 is SGHTA and CDR2 is FQGNSA. CDR3 nucleotide sequence: TGTGCCAGCAGCTTCGAGACTAGCAATTCCTACAATGAGCAGTTCTTC. Encoded protein: CASSFETSNSYNEQFF.

As concerns this clone: The junction differs from germline at one of its ends, possibly a read error. The chain combines TRBV18 with TRBJ2-1; TRBD1 or TRBD2 may be the D gene (5 bases each). CDR3 length: 15 amino acids. Germline V gives CDR1 KGHSH, CDR2 LQKENI. CDR3 protein: CASPPRLGDYNEQFF. CDR3 DNA: TGTGCCAGCCCACCACGGCTGGGGGACTACAATGAGCAGTTCTTC.